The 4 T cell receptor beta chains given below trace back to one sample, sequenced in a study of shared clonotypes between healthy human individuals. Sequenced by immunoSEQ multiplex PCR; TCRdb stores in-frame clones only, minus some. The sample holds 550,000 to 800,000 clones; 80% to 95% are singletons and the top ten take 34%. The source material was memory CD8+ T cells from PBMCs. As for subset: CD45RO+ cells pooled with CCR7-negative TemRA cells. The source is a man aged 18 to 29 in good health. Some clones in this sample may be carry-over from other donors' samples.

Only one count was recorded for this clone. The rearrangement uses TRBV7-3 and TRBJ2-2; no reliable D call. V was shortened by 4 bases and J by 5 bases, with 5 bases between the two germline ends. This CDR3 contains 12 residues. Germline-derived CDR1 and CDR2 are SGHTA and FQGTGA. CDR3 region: CASSSSTGELFF. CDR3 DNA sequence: TGTGCCAGCAGCTCTTCGACCGGGGAGCTGTTTTTT.

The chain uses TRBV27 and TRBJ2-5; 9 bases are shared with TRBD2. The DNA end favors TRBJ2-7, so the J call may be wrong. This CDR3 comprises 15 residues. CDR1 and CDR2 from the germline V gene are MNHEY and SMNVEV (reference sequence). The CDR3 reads CASSLAGGPSYEQYF. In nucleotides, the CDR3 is TGTGCCAGCAGTTTGGCGGGAGGGCCCTCCTACGAGCAGTACTTC.

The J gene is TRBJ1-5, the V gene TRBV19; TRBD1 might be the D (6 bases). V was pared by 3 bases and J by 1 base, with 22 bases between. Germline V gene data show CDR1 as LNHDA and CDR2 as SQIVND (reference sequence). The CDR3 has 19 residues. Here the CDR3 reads CASSIYFSVGGLSNQPQHF. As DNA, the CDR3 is TGTGCCAGTAGTATCTATTTCTCAGTTGGGGGCTTGAGCAATCAGCCCCAGCATTTT.

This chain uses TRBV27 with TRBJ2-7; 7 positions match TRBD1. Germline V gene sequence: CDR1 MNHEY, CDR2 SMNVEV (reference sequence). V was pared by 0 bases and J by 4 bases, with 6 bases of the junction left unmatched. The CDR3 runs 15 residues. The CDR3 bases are TGTGCCAGCAGTTTATCTTGGACAGGTGCTTACGAGCAGTACTTC. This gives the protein CASSLSWTGAYEQYF.